The 11 T cell receptor beta chains in this list originate from one sample, sequenced in a study of regulatory T cells in long-lasting Graves disease. Combining iRepertoire HTBI primers with Arm-PCR of CDR3 regions, the authors built TCR beta libraries. TCRdb reprocessed the multiplex PCR reads with MiXCR, giving one entry per CDR3 protein. The sample includes 400,000 to 500,000 distinct CDR3 sequences, approximately 22% seen only once; the top ten take approximately 14%. As to time point: persistent/refractory GD, antithyroid drugs over 5 years with positive TRAb. PBMCs provided the RNA from which the TCR library was made. The input for sequencing was peripheral blood mononuclear cells (PBMCs), taken when the disease was refractory, from a patient treated with antithyroid drugs. Receptor source: a female donor with Graves disease.

The genes are TRBV27 and TRBJ1-1, with a weak D call TRBD1 (5 bases). This CDR3 region has 14 residues. Germline V gives CDR1 MNHEY, CDR2 SMNVEV (reference sequence). The V end lost 5 bases, the J end lost 5 bases, and 15 bases lay between the germline ends. CDR3 protein: CASSPIQEGTEAFF. The CDR3 DNA is TGTGCCAGCAGTCCGATACAGGAGGGGACTGAAGCTTTCTTT.

This clonotype was seen only a few times. The V and J genes are TRBV20-1 and TRBJ1-5; D may be TRBD1 (6 bases). Germline loops: CDR1 DFQATT, CDR2 SNEGSKA (reference sequence). CDR3 size: 15 residues. Trimming shortened V by 1 base and J by 2 bases, and 12 bases separated the two germline ends. The chain's CDR3 is CSARAGGQGNQPQHF. CDR3 in DNA: TGCAGTGCTAGAGCGGGGGGGCAGGGCAATCAGCCCCAGCATTTT.

Many counts were recorded for this clonotype. V gene TRBV27 combines with J gene TRBJ2-7; 10 bases match TRBD2. CDR1 MNHEY and CDR2 SMNVEV come from the germline V gene (reference sequence). This CDR3 is built from 15 residues. V shed 2 bases and J 6 bases; nucleotides not matched to a gene: 7. CDR3 DNA sequence: TGTGCCAGCAGTTTAGGGCTAGCGGGAGTAACCGAGCAGTACTTC. Protein sequence: CASSLGLAGVTEQYF.

The chain employs TRBV2 and TRBJ2-1, with 16 bases lining up with TRBD2. The J segment lost 7 bases and the V segment lost 7 bases, leaving 7 bases of the junction unmatched. CDR3 length: 16 residues. The germline V gene encodes CDR1 SNHLY and CDR2 FYNNEI. DNA for the CDR3: TGTGCCAGCAACCCGGGACTAGCGGGAGGGATGAATGAGCAGTTCTTC. This codes for CASNPGLAGGMNEQFF. Combining the CDR3 with reference TRBV2 and TRBJ2-1 gives the whole variable domain EPEVTQTPSHQVTQMGQEVILRCVPISNHLYFYWYRQILGQKVEFLVSFYNNEISEKSEIFDDQFSVERPDGSNFTLKIRSTKLEDSAMYFCASNPGLAGGMNEQFFGPGTRLTVL.

This clonotype was found many times. The V gene is TRBV12-3 or TRBV12-4, the J gene TRBJ2-7; D remains ambiguous. This CDR3 comprises 15 residues. V was shortened by 3 bases and J by 2 bases, with 14 bases between the two germline ends. CDR3 protein: CASSFRQVGTYEQYF. DNA for the CDR3: TGTGCCAGCAGTTTTCGGCAGGTGGGGACCTACGAGCAGTACTTC.

This clonotype was observed many times. V gene TRBV20-1 combines with J gene TRBJ2-7, with TRBD1 identical over 7 bases. The V gene end was trimmed by 6 bases and the J gene end by 3 bases; junction bases not matched to a gene: 8. CDR3 length equals 13 residues. The germline V gene has CDR1 DFQATT and CDR2 SNEGSKA (reference sequence). The CDR3 sequence: CSATPGQNYEQYF. The CDR3, as DNA: TGCAGTGCCACACCGGGACAGAACTACGAGCAGTACTTC.

This clonotype was counted ten times or more. The chain uses TRBV18 and TRBJ2-7, with 8 bases aligning to TRBD2. The trim removed 5 bases at V and 0 bases at J, leaving 9 bases unmatched. Per germline, CDR1 KGHSH and CDR2 LQKENI. The CDR3 runs 16 residues. CDR3 protein: CASSGGSGMSSYEQYF. Written as DNA, the CDR3 is TGTGCCAGCTCAGGCGGTAGCGGGATGTCCTCCTACGAGCAGTACTTC. Drawing the rest from reference TRBV18 and TRBJ2-7, the complete variable domain is NAGVMQNPRHLVRRRGQEARLRCSPMKGHSHVYWYRQLPEEGLKFMVYLQKENIIDESGMPKERFSAEFPKEGPSILRIQQVVRGDSAAYFCASSGGSGMSSYEQYFGPGTRLTVT.

The sample holds many counts of this clonotype. This chain connects TRBV9 to TRBJ1-1, with 7 bases that match TRBD1. The junction had 3 bases not matched to a gene; V was cut back by 5 bases and J by 2 bases. The CDR3 extends over 13 amino acids. The germline V gene encodes CDR1 SGDLS and CDR2 YYNGEE. The DNA of the CDR3 is TGTGCCAGCAGACAGGGGACCAACACTGAAGCTTTCTTT. Its protein is CASRQGTNTEAFF.

This clonotype was recorded at least ten times. The J gene is TRBJ2-1, the V gene TRBV19; 13 positions match TRBD2. The V gene end was trimmed by 10 bases and the J gene end by 0 bases; junction bases not matched to a gene: 9. Germline CDR1 is LNHDA and CDR2 is SQIVND (reference sequence). This CDR3 is built from 17 residues. Written as DNA, the CDR3 is TGTGCCACATCGACTAGCGGGAGGTACAGCTCCTACAATGAGCAGTTCTTC. Its protein product is CATSTSGRYSSYNEQFF. Full variable domain (rest looked up from reference TRBV19 and TRBJ2-1): DGGITQSPKYLFRKEGQNVTLSCEQNLNHDAMYWYRQDPGQGLRLIYYSQIVNDFQKGDIAEGYSVSREKKESFPLTVTSAQKNPTAFYLCATSTSGRYSSYNEQFFGPGTRLTVL.

This clonotype occurred many times. V and J are TRBV12-3 or TRBV12-4 and TRBJ1-1; the D gene is possibly TRBD1 (5 bases). Trimming removed 5 bases from V and 8 bases from J, with 15 bases in between. The CDR3 sequence is 13 residues long. As DNA, the CDR3 is TGTGCCAGCAGTCTCCAGGGTACGCTCGAAGCTTTCTTT. It specifies CASSLQGTLEAFF.

The chain joins TRBV19 to TRBJ2-7; maybe TRBD1 (6 bases). CDR1 is LNHDA and CDR2 is SQIVND in the germline V gene (reference sequence). This CDR3 is 13 amino acids long. V lost 3 bases, J lost 5 bases, and 11 bases lay in between. The CDR3 spells CASSMGAPDEQYF. CDR3 bases: TGTGCCAGTAGTATGGGGGCCCCAGACGAGCAGTACTTC.